This T cell receptor (beta chain) was sequenced for a study (dated by TCRdb to 2015 to 2016). General notes on the study: The origins of HIV persistence were investigated in individuals who naturally controlled HIV infection.

The library was built by means of 5' RACE. These reads were obtained on an Illumina HiSeq 2000. TCRdb reprocessed the public reads (quality trimming at Q25 with fastp, clone calling with MiXCR) and kept in-frame beta chains. CDR3 protein duplicates are merged, each entry listing the most common genes and DNA. This sample is represented by about 590 distinct CDR3 sequences; less than 9.5% of them were singletons. The top ten constitute under 35% of the sample. This clonotype counts as large (0.1 to 1%). Its antigen specificity is not known. Per-base qualities were not stored, and no clone one base away is much larger. As encoded in the germline V gene, CDR1 is MNHNS while CDR2 is SASEGT. V loses 5 bases of germline sequence and J loses 5 bases, and the interval between the two ends is 21 bases. The CDR3 runs 16 amino acids, cysteine and phenylalanine included. The kept DNA is CDR3 alone, 48 bases in frame from the first base.

The sequence derives from a male donor with HIV. The rearranged segments are TRBV6-1 and TRBJ1-1, with an unclear D gene assignment. The sequenced sample was total memory T cells from blood PBMCs. The cell subset or site label, as the study defines it: transitional memory CD4+ T cells. The nucleotide sequence is TGTGCCAGCAGTCCTCGGTTGATGGGTGCGTGGACTGAAGCTTTCTTT. It translates as CASSPRLMGAWTEAFF.